Here is one T cell receptor (beta chain) with its context. This sample was included in a study of T cells expressing NK-cell markers. Study-level background: Investigators obtained TCR beta repertoires from sorted CD3+CD56+NKG2C+, CD3+CD56+NKG2C- and CD3+CD56-NKG2C+ T cells.

The CDR3 is 14 residues long. Germline values: CDR1 DFQATT, CDR2 SNEGSKA (reference sequence). TCRdb reanalyzed the 5' RACE reads, giving one entry per CDR3 protein sequence and no DNA. This sample lists approximately 380,000 distinct CDR3 sequences; its ten largest clones have 4% to 6.5%. The rearrangement uses TRBV20-1 and TRBJ2-1; the TRBD1 assignment by TCRdb is unverifiable without DNA. This receptor was taken from a man aged 18-75 years in good health. The sequencing sample was made of blood T cells: a sorted CD56 or NKG2C T cell subset, CD4+ or CD8+ T cells, or bulk PBMC T cells (not recorded which). Here the CDR3 reads CSARQGAAYNEQFF.